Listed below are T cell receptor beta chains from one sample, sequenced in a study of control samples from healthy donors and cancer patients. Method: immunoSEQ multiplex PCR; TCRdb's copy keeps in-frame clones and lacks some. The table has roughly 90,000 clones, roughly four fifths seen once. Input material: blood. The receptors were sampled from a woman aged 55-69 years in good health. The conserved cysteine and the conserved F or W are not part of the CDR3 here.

CDR3: ASGDIAGKY
J: TRBJ2-7
V: TRBV6-5

CDR3: ASNLNGNTIY
J: TRBJ1-3
V: TRBV2

CDR3: ASSPPSPSGYT
J: TRBJ1-2
V: TRBV18

CDR3: ASSPYVTGNTEAF
J: TRBJ1-1
V: TRBV3-1/TRBV3-2

CDR3: ASSSYQGRTEAF
J: TRBJ1-1
V: TRBV27

CDR3: ASSYSRGGGNTIY
J: TRBJ1-3
V: TRBV6-5

CDR3: ASSSAGVGNQPQH
J: TRBJ1-5
V: TRBV7-2

CDR3: ASSVGTGDTEAF
J: TRBJ1-1
V: TRBV7-2

CDR3: ASKPLSGQYNEKLF
J: TRBJ1-4
V: TRBV27

CDR3: ASSFRGAVNTEAF
J: TRBJ1-1
V: TRBV5-4

CDR3: ASSAGQGKGYT
J: TRBJ1-2
V: TRBV7-2

CDR3: ASSFSDRGGNSPLH
J: TRBJ1-6
V: TRBV11-2

CDR3: ATSDSGVPTDTQY
J: TRBJ2-3
V: TRBV24-1

CDR3: ASRGGSGTVTDTQY
J: TRBJ2-3
V: TRBV5-1

CDR3: SALPGGHYGYT
J: TRBJ1-2
V: TRBV29-1

CDR3: ASSLGWSEKLF
J: TRBJ1-4
V: TRBV5-6

CDR3: AIDQGNQETQY
J: TRBJ2-5
V: TRBV28

CDR3: ASTSDQWGNTIY
J: TRBJ1-3
V: TRBV6-5

CDR3: ASRLGEGGSGELF
J: TRBJ2-2
V: TRBV12-2

CDR3: ASSMWTGVREQY
J: TRBJ2-7
V: TRBV19

CDR3: ASSVAGLEPEAYEQY
J: TRBJ2-7
V: TRBV9

CDR3: ASSNPTGSDEQY
J: TRBJ2-7
V: TRBV5-1

CDR3: ASSFDSLNTEAF
J: TRBJ1-1
V: TRBV10-2

CDR3: ASSPGASGGVTEAF
J: TRBJ1-1
V: TRBV5-1

CDR3: ASLERTGGNTEAF
J: TRBJ1-1
V: TRBV10-3

CDR3: ASSLGLAGELF
J: TRBJ2-2
V: TRBV27

CDR3: ASSLGGTADYEQY
J: TRBJ2-7
V: TRBV5-1

CDR3: ASSSGALYGYT
J: TRBJ1-2
V: TRBV28

CDR3: ASSLGVSRSGGSYEQY
J: TRBJ2-7
V: TRBV5-1

CDR3: ASIKSPPNTGELF
J: TRBJ2-2
V: TRBV6-5

CDR3: ASSGAQGLEQY
J: TRBJ2-7
V: TRBV27

CDR3: ASSESPRYNSPLH
J: TRBJ1-6
V: TRBV10-2

CDR3: ASRAHADTQY
J: TRBJ2-3
V: TRBV12-5

CDR3: ASSPGQGYSPLH
J: TRBJ1-6
V: TRBV27

CDR3: ASGGAGSGAF
J: TRBJ1-1
V: TRBV12-5

CDR3: ASSGTSGDWEQY
J: TRBJ2-7
V: TRBV7-9

CDR3: ASSYDGGAGKTQY
J: TRBJ2-5
V: TRBV6-5

CDR3: SAHAGSGYT
J: TRBJ1-2
V: TRBV20-1

CDR3: ASSLIGTSGNEQF
J: TRBJ2-1
V: TRBV5-4

CDR3: ASSQDAGGLETQY
J: TRBJ2-5
V: TRBV4-3